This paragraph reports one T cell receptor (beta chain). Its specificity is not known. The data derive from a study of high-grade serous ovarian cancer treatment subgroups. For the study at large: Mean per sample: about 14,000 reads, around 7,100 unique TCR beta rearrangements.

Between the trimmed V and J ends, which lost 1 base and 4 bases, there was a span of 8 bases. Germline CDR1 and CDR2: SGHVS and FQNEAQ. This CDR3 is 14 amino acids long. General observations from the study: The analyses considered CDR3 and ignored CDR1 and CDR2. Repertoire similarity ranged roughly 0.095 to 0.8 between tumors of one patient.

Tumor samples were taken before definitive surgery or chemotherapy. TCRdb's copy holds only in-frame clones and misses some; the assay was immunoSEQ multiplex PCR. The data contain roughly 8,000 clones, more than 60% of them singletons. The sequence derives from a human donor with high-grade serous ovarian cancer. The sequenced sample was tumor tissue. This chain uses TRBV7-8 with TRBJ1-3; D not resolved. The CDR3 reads CASSLGGRGNTIYF. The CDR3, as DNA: TGTGCCAGCAGCTTAGGAGGGAGGGGAAACACCATATATTTT.